These 9 T cell receptor beta chains originate from one sample sequenced in a study of shared clonotypes between healthy human individuals. Clones were read by immunoSEQ multiplex PCR, and TCRdb kept only the in-frame ones, dropping some. Of approximately 500,000 clones listed, almost 97% are singletons. The sequenced material came from naive CD4+ T cells sorted from blood. The subset denotes: CD45RA+ positively selected. The receptors stem from a young woman in good health.

The chain combines TRBV4-1 with TRBJ2-3, with 10 bases lining up with TRBD2. This CDR3 is 21 amino acids long. Trimming took 1 base from V and 2 from J; bases not matched to a gene: 18. CDR1 MGHRA and CDR2 YSYEKL come from the germline V gene. The CDR3: CASSQGSPSASLAGATDTQYF. CDR3 bases: TGCGCCAGCAGCCAAGGAAGTCCCTCCGCATCCCTAGCGGGAGCCACAGATACGCAGTATTTT.

This clone was picked up one time. The chain joins TRBV6-1 to TRBJ2-7; 13 bases match TRBD2. This CDR3 region has 15 residues. V lost 8 bases to trimming and J lost 2 bases; unmatched junction nucleotides: 6. CDR1 and CDR2 from the germline V gene are MNHNS and SASEGT. The CDR3 nucleotides read TGTGCCAGCCGACCGGGACTAGCGGGACCCTACGAGCAGTACTTC. Its protein is CASRPGLAGPYEQYF.

This clone was seen only once. The gene calls are TRBV5-1 and TRBJ2-7, with TRBD1 matching 8 bases. V shed 0 bases and J 0 bases; nucleotides not matched to a gene: 5. The germline V gene encodes CDR1 SGHRS and CDR2 YFSETQ. This CDR3 has 16 residues. The CDR3 sequence: CASSLGGQGSSYEQYF. As DNA, the CDR3 is TGCGCCAGCAGCTTGGGTGGACAGGGATCCTCCTACGAGCAGTACTTC.

V is TRBV29-1 and J is TRBJ2-3, with a weak D call TRBD2 (6 bases). Trimming took 8 bases from V and 2 from J, leaving 20 bases between them. Germline CDR1 is SQVTM and CDR2 is ANQGSEA. This CDR3 region has 15 residues. The CDR3 DNA follows: TGCAGCACACCAAGCGGGTTAACAGTCACAGATACGCAGTATTTT. Translated: CSTPSGLTVTDTQYF.

This chain uses TRBV4-1 with TRBJ2-2, with 7 positions matching TRBD2. The CDR3 consists of 18 residues. Trimming at V came to 1 base and at J to 4 bases, leaving 12 bases not matched to a gene. Germline V lookup: CDR1 MGHRA, CDR2 YSYEKL. In DNA form, the CDR3 reads TGCGCCAGCAGCCAAGCTAGGCAAGGGCGGGGGAGCACCGGGGAGCTGTTTTTT. Protein sequence: CASSQARQGRGSTGELFF.

Points on this clone: The sample contains more than one DNA sequence encoding this CDR3. The gene calls are TRBV5-6 and TRBJ2-5; D unresolved. The ends were cut back, 1 base at V and 5 bases at J, with 3 bases in the middle. Germline lookup yields CDR1 SGHDT and CDR2 YYEEEE. The CDR3 totals 11 residues. CDR3 sequence: CASSLLETQYF. The CDR3, as DNA: TGTGCCAGCAGCTTGTTGGAGACCCAGTACTTC.

The chain is built from TRBV5-1 and TRBJ2-7, with 8 positions matching TRBD2. Germline V gives CDR1 SGHRS, CDR2 YFSETQ. With V trimmed by 0 bases and J by 5 bases, 7 bases remained unmatched. This CDR3 spans 15 amino acids. The CDR3 nucleotides are TGCGCCAGCAGCTTGGTGTCGGGAGGGCCGAACGAGCAGTACTTC. Translating it yields CASSLVSGGPNEQYF.

Turning to this clone: Different DNA sequences within this sample yield the same CDR3. The gene calls are TRBV5-1 and TRBJ2-7; no clear D gene. The germline V gene has CDR1 SGHRS and CDR2 YFSETQ. The CDR3 spans 13 residues. Trimming left V 5 bases short and J 2 bases short, with 11 bases between. The CDR3, as DNA: TGCGCCAGCAGTTCAAGAGGTACCTACGAGCAGTACTTC. Translating gives CASSSRGTYEQYF.

CDR3: CASSHRLAEWNEQYF. The CDR3 DNA is TGTGCCAGCAGCCACCGCCTAGCGGAGTGGAACGAGCAGTACTTC. The chain has TRBV11-3 and TRBJ2-7, with TRBD2 identical over 7 bases. Germline V gives CDR1 SGHNT, CDR2 YENEEA. V lost 5 bases, J lost 5 bases, and 12 bases stayed unmatched. The CDR3 totals 15 residues.